This is a list of T cell receptor beta chains from one sample in a study of blood T cell repertoires in COVID-19. The table came from immunoSEQ multiplex PCR; TCRdb's copy has only in-frame clones and leaves some out. Here the sample spans more than 30,000 clones, around 85% being singletons. Sequencing was done on a sample of peripheral blood. These receptors were collected from a woman of 80 years or more with active or convalescent COVID-19. Both conserved end residues are part of each CDR3. D genes are given only for firm matches. Size values are once, few and many counts, or a class for expanded clones, and some rows have none.

j_call clone_size v_call d_call cdr3_nt cdr3_aa
TRBJ1-2 - TRBV12-3/TRBV12-4 TRBD1 TGTGCCAGCAGTCCCGGGACAGAAAAAACCTTC CASSPGTEKTF
TRBJ2-7 - TRBV7-2 - TGTGCCAGTACCGGGACATCTATCTACGAGCAGTACTTC CASTGTSIYEQYF
TRBJ1-6 - TRBV3-1/TRBV3-2 TRBD1 TGTGCCAGCAGCCAAGGGTCGACAGGGGCAGTATCACCCCTCCACTTT CASSQGSTGAVSPLHF
TRBJ2-1 once TRBV9 - TGTGCCAGCAGCGTAGGCCCTGAGGTCGGGGAACATTACAATGAGCAGTTCTTC CASSVGPEVGEHYNEQFF
TRBJ1-4 - TRBV28 TRBD1 TGTGCCAGCAGTCGGGACAGGGTAATTGAAAAACTGTTTTTT CASSRDRVIEKLFF
TRBJ2-2 - TRBV5-1 - TGCGCCAGCAGCTTGAGGCAGGACACCGGGGAGCTGTTTTTT CASSLRQDTGELFF
TRBJ1-5 - TRBV18 TRBD1 TGTGCCAGCTCACCAGAGGGGGCAGGAAATCAGCCCCAGCATTTT CASSPEGAGNQPQHF
TRBJ2-1 - TRBV19 - TGTGCCAGTAGTATAGAATGGGACAAGTCAAGGAAGCAGTTCTTC CASSIEWDKSRKQFF
TRBJ2-1 - TRBV5-1 - TGCGCCAGCAGCAAAACATCCACAAGCTCCTACAATGAGCAGTTCTTC CASSKTSTSSYNEQFF
TRBJ2-5 - TRBV21-1 - TGTGCCAGCAGCAACGACAGGAGACCCAACCATGGGACCCAGTACTTC CASSNDRRPNHGTQYF
TRBJ2-7 - TRBV7-3 TRBD1 TGTGCCAGCAGCCTAACCCCGGGACAGGTTAACGAGCAGTACTTC CASSLTPGQVNEQYF
TRBJ2-5 once TRBV15 TRBD1 TGTGCCACCAGCAGTGATCCCACAGGGGGAGCCCAAGAGACCCAGTACTTC CATSSDPTGGAQETQYF
TRBJ2-7 - TRBV7-8 TRBD2 TGTGCCAGCAGCTTAAAGATGGGCGGGGGCTACGAGCAGTACTTC CASSLKMGGGYEQYF
TRBJ2-7 few TRBV5-6 TRBD2 TGTGCCAGCAGCGGACTAGCGGGGTCCTACGAGCAGTACTTC CASSGLAGSYEQYF
TRBJ1-1 - TRBV10-2 TRBD1 TGCGCCAGCAGACTTCCGGGACAGCTGAACACTGAAGCTTTCTTT CASRLPGQLNTEAFF
TRBJ2-7 - TRBV19 TRBD1 TGTGCCAGTAGTACCGCCGGGACAGGGGGCGCCTACGAGCAGTACTTC CASSTAGTGGAYEQYF
TRBJ2-3 - TRBV4-1 TRBD2 TGCGCCAGCAGCCATGAGGTGGGGAGGGCCACAGATACGCAGTATTTT CASSHEVGRATDTQYF
TRBJ1-5 - TRBV6-5 - TGTGCCAGCAGTCCGACAGGATACAGCAATCAGCCCCAGCATTTT CASSPTGYSNQPQHF
TRBJ1-2 few TRBV28 TRBD1 TGTGCCAGCAGTTTGGGACAGAGTCGCAACTATGGCTACACCTTC CASSLGQSRNYGYTF
TRBJ2-5 - TRBV5-4 - TGTGCCAGCAGCTTGGAAGGCAGGGCGGAGACCCAGTACTTC CASSLEGRAETQYF
TRBJ1-2 - TRBV5-5 TRBD1 TGTGCCAGCAGCTCCGACAGGGACTATGGCTACACCTTC CASSSDRDYGYTF
TRBJ2-7 - TRBV11-2 - TGTGCCAGCAGCTTAGTCGGAGACAGTTCCTACGAGCAGTACTTC CASSLVGDSSYEQYF
TRBJ1-5 few TRBV12-3/TRBV12-4 - TGTGCCAGCAGTTTAGGAGGGTATCAGCCCCAGCATTTT CASSLGGYQPQHF
TRBJ2-2 - TRBV7-2 TRBD2 TGTGCCAGCGGACTAGCGGGGATCACCGGGGAGCTGTTTTTT CASGLAGITGELFF